A single sample gave rise to the 10 T cell receptor beta chains below, sequenced in a study of T cell repertoires in cytomegalovirus infection. No antigen has been identified for these receptors. A single record per CDR3 protein comes from TCRdb applying MiXCR to the reads. The sample holds hundreds of thousands of distinct CDR3 sequences; around a third are singletons and the top ten take 15% to 20%. The starting material was cultured PBMCs, obtained from culture after CMV antigen stimulation. Receptors were obtained from a human donor in good health (CMV status not recorded). Some clones in this sample may be carry-over from other donors' samples.

This clonotype was seen repeatedly, ten times or more. The chain combines TRBV7-2 with TRBJ1-6; D is uncertain. V dropped 5 bases and J dropped 4 bases, with 6 bases sitting between them. The germline CDR1 and CDR2 sequences are SGHTA and FQGNSA. The CDR3 has 13 residues. CDR3 coding DNA: TGTGCCAGCAGCGCCAAGTATAATTCACCCCTCCACTTT. It specifies CASSAKYNSPLHF.

This clonotype was observed at least ten times. The V call is TRBV7-8, the J call TRBJ2-1, with TRBD1 matching over 9 bases. The CDR3 loop spans 14 amino acids. With 5 bases clipped from V and 8 bases from J, the junction kept 7 bases outside the gene matches. Germline V lookup: CDR1 SGHVS, CDR2 FQNEAQ. CDR3 nucleotide sequence: TGTGCCAGCAGCCCCCGGGACAGGGCGGATGAGCAGTTCTTC. This codes for CASSPRDRADEQFF.

This rearrangement joins TRBV7-9 to TRBJ1-1; no definite D call. This CDR3 spans 14 amino acids. Between the trimmed V and J ends, which lost 5 bases and 4 bases, there was a span of 14 bases. Germline values: CDR1 SEHNR, CDR2 FQNEAQ (reference sequence). The CDR3 nucleotides are TGTGCCAGCAGCAGACTAGGGCAGATCACTGAAGCTTTCTTT. Protein product: CASSRLGQITEAFF.

J is TRBJ2-7 and V is TRBV20-1; perhaps TRBD2 as D (5 bases). Trimming cost V 3 bases and J 3 bases, with 15 bases left between them. The CDR3 consists of 14 residues. Germline loops: CDR1 DFQATT, CDR2 SNEGSKA (reference sequence). In DNA form, the CDR3 reads TGCAGTGCTAGCAGCCCGGGGAAGAGCTACGAGCAGTACTTC. Its translation: CSASSPGKSYEQYF.

The V gene is TRBV12-3 or TRBV12-4, the J gene TRBJ2-7; D possibly corresponds to TRBD2 (5 bases). Trimming pared 6 bases from V and 5 bases from J, leaving 8 bases between. The CDR3 totals 11 residues. The CDR3 nucleotides read TGTGCCAGCAGGGGGAGCCACGAGCAGTACTTC. As protein: CASRGSHEQYF.

This clonotype has just a few counts. This sequence joins TRBV6-1 and TRBJ1-1; 8 bases match TRBD1. The germline V gene encodes CDR1 MNHNS and CDR2 SASEGT. The CDR3 extends over 13 amino acids. V was clipped by 10 bases and J by 0 bases; unmatched bases: 4. The CDR3, as DNA: TGTGCCAACCGACAGGGGCTGAACACTGAAGCTTTCTTT. Translation gives CANRQGLNTEAFF.

This CDR3 reads CASGLRGTDTQYF. The DNA of the CDR3 is TGTGCCAGCGGGTTGCGGGGCACAGATACGCAGTATTTT. This chain uses TRBV6-5 with TRBJ2-3; the D gene is possibly TRBD2 (5 bases). Trimming removed 8 bases at V and 1 base at J, with 10 bases between. In germline, CDR1 is MNHEY, CDR2 SVGAGI. This CDR3 is built from 13 residues.

This clonotype came up once. A read error may be the cause here, since a much bigger clone is one base away. J is TRBJ2-7 and V is TRBV7-2; 12 bases agree with TRBD2. V shed 5 bases and J 5 bases; nucleotides not matched to a gene: 7. The length of the CDR3 is 15 residues. Germline CDR1 and CDR2: SGHTA and FQGNSA. CDR3 sequence reads: CASSIRTSGINEQYF. The CDR3 DNA reads as TGTGCCAGCAGCATACGGACTAGCGGGATCAACGAGCAGTACTTC.

The chain is built from TRBV5-1 and TRBJ2-1; 7 bases map to TRBD2. This CDR3 is 15 amino acids long. With 2 bases clipped from V and 7 bases from J, the junction kept 9 bases outside the gene matches. Germline CDR1 SGHRS, CDR2 YFSETQ. CDR3 loop: CASSFGGYGGNEQFF. In nucleotides, the CDR3 is TGCGCCAGCAGCTTCGGGGGGTATGGGGGAAATGAGCAGTTCTTC.

The chain is built from TRBV7-2 and TRBJ2-1; 8 bases agree with TRBD2. CDR3 size: 14 residues. The ends lost 1 base at V and 6 bases at J; junction bases unmatched: 2. Germline lookup yields CDR1 SGHTA and CDR2 FQGNSA. CDR3 region: CASSLVAGGNEQFF. In DNA form, the CDR3 reads TGTGCCAGCAGCTTAGTTGCGGGAGGCAATGAGCAGTTCTTC.